The 24 T cell receptor beta chains reported below all come from one sample, sequenced in a study of T-cell memory formation after mild COVID-19. TCRdb processed the 5' RACE reads anew with MiXCR; each CDR3 protein has one entry. Among about 500,000 distinct CDR3 sequences, roughly 21% were seen once, and the ten largest hold around 12%. The sequencing sample was made of PBMCs or a T cell subset sorted from them (not recorded which). These receptors were collected from an adult woman who had mild COVID-19 (a few samples of this study predate the infection). Cell type and time point are not known.

Details on this clonotype: One end of the junction does not line up with germline, which may come from a read error. The rearrangement links TRBV24-1 to TRBJ2-1; 8 positions match TRBD2. The CDR3 covers 19 residues. CDR1 and CDR2 (germline): KGHDR, SFDVKD. Here the CDR3 DNA reads TGTGCCACCAGTGATCCCAGCGGGAGAGGTTTGGCCTCCAACAATGAGCAGTTCTTC. It is translated as CATSDPSGRGLASNNEQFF.

V gene TRBV24-1 combines with J gene TRBJ2-1; D may correspond to TRBD1 or TRBD2 (6 bases each). With 4 bases removed from V and 5 bases from J, the gap between germline ends came to 23 bases. This CDR3 is built from 18 residues. The germline gives CDR1 KGHDR, CDR2 SFDVKD. The CDR3 DNA sequence: TGTGCCACCAGTGAACAGGGAAATAGGGTCGGGGGAGACAATGAGCAGTTCTTC. It is translated as CATSEQGNRVGGDNEQFF.

This clonotype was detected only a few times. This chain links TRBV25-1 with TRBJ2-5, with 8 bases identical to TRBD2. Trimming took 5 bases from V and 2 from J; bases not matched to a gene: 10. Germline V gives CDR1 MGHDK, CDR2 SYGVNS. The CDR3 contains 16 residues. The CDR3 DNA reads TGTGCCAGCAGTCCCCGCGGGGGGCGGCAACAAGAGACCCAGTACTTC. Encoded protein: CASSPRGGRQQETQYF.

This clonotype was seen more than once but under ten times. The rearrangement links TRBV9 to TRBJ1-5; 9 bases are a match to TRBD1. The germline CDR1 and CDR2 sequences are SGDLS and YYNGEE. The V and J ends lost 4 bases and 8 bases, in that order; junction bases with no gene match: 13. CDR3 size: 16 residues. CDR3 coding DNA: TGTGCCAGCAGCACCGGGGGGAGGACAGGGGTTGAGCCCCAGCATTTT. Amino acid sequence: CASSTGGRTGVEPQHF.

This clonotype came up once. The chain uses TRBV2 and TRBJ2-2; D remains unclear. With 2 bases removed from V and 5 bases from J, the gap between germline ends came to 9 bases. The CDR3 totals 14 residues. Per the germline V gene, CDR1 is SNHLY and CDR2 is FYNNEI. This CDR3 reads CASSERTQTGELFF. Here the CDR3 DNA reads TGTGCCAGCAGTGAACGGACGCAAACCGGGGAGCTGTTTTTT.

The gene calls are TRBV6-2 or TRBV6-3 and TRBJ2-1; 7 bases are shared with TRBD1. J was trimmed by 7 bases and V by 7 bases; bases with no gene match: 7. Germline CDR1 reads MNHEY; CDR2 reads SVGEGT. The CDR3 extends over 13 amino acids. The CDR3 bases are TGTGCCAGCACCCGGGACAGCCAAAATGAGCAGTTCTTC. This gives the protein CASTRDSQNEQFF.

The sample holds many counts of this clonotype. At one end, the junction sequence differs from germline, possibly due to a read error. The genes are TRBV5-1 and TRBJ2-1; D is uncertain. This CDR3 comprises 13 residues. The germline CDR1 and CDR2 sequences are SGHRS and YFSETQ. CDR3 amino acids: CASSLGQYNEQFF. The CDR3 nucleotides read TGTGCCAGCAGTTTAGGGCAGTACAATGAGCAGTTCTTC.

The V call is TRBV11-3, the J call TRBJ2-7; 8 bases match TRBD2. CDR1 SGHNT and CDR2 YENEEA come from the germline V gene. Losses at the gene ends were 9 bases for V and 5 bases for J; bases not matched to a gene: 18. The CDR3 runs 16 residues. The CDR3 DNA reads as TGTGCCAGTGATGGATCCCTCCGGGAGGGTGAACACGAGCAGTACTTC. This translates into CASDGSLREGEHEQYF.

This clonotype occurred a few times. The rearrangement uses TRBV27 and TRBJ2-5; 8 bases are a match to TRBD2. CDR3 length equals 16 residues. Trimming cost V 0 bases and J 1 base; bases outside gene matches: 4. From germline, CDR1 is MNHEY and CDR2 SMNVEV (reference sequence). CDR3 bases: TGTGCCAGCAGTTTATCTTCGGGAGGGGTCCAAGAGACCCAGTACTTC. It translates to CASSLSSGGVQETQYF.

A single count supports this clonotype. This chain links TRBV10-3 with TRBJ2-7; 10 bases fit TRBD2. Looked up from germline, CDR1 is ENHRY and CDR2 is SYGVKD. V gave up 5 bases and J gave up 5 bases; unmatched junction bases: 6. The CDR3 covers 14 residues. The CDR3 region has the DNA TGTGCCATCAGTAGCGGGGGGGACGTCGACGAGCAGTACTTC. Protein sequence: CAISSGGDVDEQYF.

This clonotype was seen more than once but under ten times. Written as DNA, the CDR3 is TGTGCCAGCTCCCCTCGATCTAGCGGGAGTTACAATGAGCAGTTCTTC. It codes for CASSPRSSGSYNEQFF. The V gene is TRBV18, the J gene TRBJ2-1; 10 bases agree with TRBD2. The junction had 9 bases not matched to a gene; V was cut back by 6 bases and J by 4 bases. Germline CDR1 reads KGHSH; CDR2 reads LQKENI. The CDR3 runs 16 residues. Supplemented by reference TRBV18 and TRBJ2-1, the full variable domain reads NAGVMQNPRHLVRRRGQEARLRCSPMKGHSHVYWYRQLPEEGLKFMVYLQKENIIDESGMPKERFSAEFPKEGPSILRIQQVVRGDSAAYFCASSPRSSGSYNEQFFGPGTRLTVL.

This clonotype was counted only a few times. The CDR3 DNA follows: TGTGCCAGCAGCCCTGACAGGGTTTGGAACAATGAGCAGTTCTTC. Translating it yields CASSPDRVWNNEQFF. The chain uses TRBV5-6 and TRBJ2-1, with 7 bases identical to TRBD1. V was pared by 4 bases and J by 5 bases, with 9 bases of the junction left unmatched. This CDR3 is 15 amino acids long. Germline values: CDR1 SGHDT, CDR2 YYEEEE.

The J gene is TRBJ1-2, the V gene TRBV20-1, with TRBD1 identical over 7 bases. This CDR3 region has 14 residues. Unmatched junction bases numbered 11, after V lost 6 bases and J lost 4 bases. Germline CDR1 is DFQATT and CDR2 is SNEGSKA (reference sequence). The CDR3 sequence is CSAAQGGAGYGYTF. The CDR3 nucleotides read TGCAGTGCCGCGCAGGGGGGCGCGGGCTATGGCTACACCTTC.

This clonotype was observed a handful of times. The rearrangement joins TRBV6-1 to TRBJ2-1; D unclear. Trimming pared 3 bases from V and 9 bases from J, leaving 6 bases between. The germline V gene has CDR1 MNHNS and CDR2 SASEGT. The CDR3 length is 11 residues. In DNA, the CDR3 is TGTGCCAGCAGTGATCTGGGTGAGCAGTTCTTC. Protein: CASSDLGEQFF.

This clonotype was seen a few times. V is TRBV4-2 and J is TRBJ2-7, with D hard to call. The CDR3 consists of 13 residues. Per germline, CDR1 LGHNA and CDR2 YNFKEQ. V lost 6 bases and J lost 3, with 12 bases in between. The CDR3, as DNA: TGTGCCAGCAGGATCCTTAGTGACTACGAGCAGTACTTC. Translation: CASRILSDYEQYF.

This clonotype was seen a handful of times. The CDR3 DNA is TGTGCCAGCAGCTTAAGTACCGGACAATCGGAGACCCAGTACTTC. Protein sequence: CASSLSTGQSETQYF. The J gene is TRBJ2-5, the V gene TRBV7-9, with a tentative D call TRBD1 (5 bases). Between the trimmed V and J ends, which lost 2 bases and 5 bases, there was a span of 15 bases. Germline V gene sequence: CDR1 SEHNR, CDR2 FQNEAQ (reference sequence). The CDR3 loop spans 15 amino acids. Looking up the rest from reference TRBV7-9 and TRBJ2-5 gives the full variable domain: DTGVSQNPRHKITKRGQNVTFRCDPISEHNRLYWYRQTLGQGPEFLTYFQNEAQLEKSRLLSDRFSAERPKGSFSTLEIQRTEQGDSAMYLCASSLSTGQSETQYFGPGTRLLVL.

The chain recombines TRBV20-1 with TRBJ1-1; TRBD1 might be the D (5 bases). The CDR3 length is 14 residues. The germline V gene encodes CDR1 DFQATT and CDR2 SNEGSKA (reference sequence). Between the trimmed V and J ends, which lost 3 bases and 1 base, there was a span of 12 bases. The CDR3 loop reads CSASKGRQNTEAFF. CDR3 DNA: TGCAGTGCTAGCAAGGGGCGGCAGAACACTGAAGCTTTCTTT.

The genes are TRBV7-9 and TRBJ1-2, with D unclear. The V end was cut by 5 bases, the J end by 0 bases, with 16 bases between. CDR3 length: 16 residues. Germline CDR1 and CDR2: SEHNR and FQNEAQ (reference sequence). The CDR3 DNA follows: TGTGCCAGCAGCCCCTCCAGTGGGTCAGCTAACTATGGCTACACCTTC. Translated, it gives CASSPSSGSANYGYTF. Variable domain in full (rest from reference TRBV7-9 and TRBJ1-2): DTGVSQNPRHKITKRGQNVTFRCDPISEHNRLYWYRQTLGQGPEFLTYFQNEAQLEKSRLLSDRFSAERPKGSFSTLEIQRTEQGDSAMYLCASSPSSGSANYGYTFGSGTRLTVV.

The table lists this clonotype with many counts. The V and J genes are TRBV12-3 or TRBV12-4 and TRBJ1-5; possibly TRBD1 for D (6 bases). Deletions cut 6 bases from V and 5 bases from J, with 11 bases between. This CDR3 has 13 residues. CDR3 nucleotides: TGTGCCAGCAGCCCAGGGGTTTATCAGCCCCAGCATTTT. This codes for CASSPGVYQPQHF.

A word on this clonotype: Because the CDR3's place on the DNA is in doubt, the DNA is left out and the CDR3 is given as listed by TCRdb. This chain links TRBV9 with TRBJ2-3; the D call TRBD1 from the table was never checked on the DNA. Germline V CDR1 and CDR2: SGDLS, YYNGEE. The CDR3 contains 15 residues when both ends are counted. CDR3 in amino acids: CASSVGPGNTDTQYF.

This clonotype was recorded a few times. The V gene is TRBV29-1, the J gene TRBJ2-7; D could derive from TRBD1 or TRBD2 (6 bases each). Trimming removed 6 bases at V and 4 bases at J, with 13 bases between. The germline CDR1 and CDR2 sequences are SQVTM and ANQGSEA. The CDR3 length is 12 residues. DNA for the CDR3: TGCAGCGTCCCAGGGGAGGATTACGAGCAGTACTTC. It codes for CSVPGEDYEQYF.

The CDR3 nucleotides are TGCGCCAGCAGCTTGGCAGGGGGGATAAACTATGGCTACACCTTC. As protein: CASSLAGGINYGYTF. The rearrangement joins TRBV5-1 to TRBJ1-2; TRBD1 agrees at 7 bases. Losses at the gene ends were 0 bases for V and 2 bases for J; bases not matched to a gene: 4. Looked up from germline, CDR1 is SGHRS and CDR2 is YFSETQ. The length of the CDR3 is 15 residues.

This clonotype was seen a few times. This rearrangement joins TRBV11-2 to TRBJ2-3; D possibly corresponds to TRBD1 (5 bases). The CDR3 is made up of 12 amino acids. Trimming removed 5 bases at V and 2 bases at J, with 5 bases between. Germline values: CDR1 SGHAT, CDR2 FQNNGV. The CDR3 region has the DNA TGTGCCAGCAGCGGACACACAGATACGCAGTATTTT. As protein: CASSGHTDTQYF.

This clonotype was seen repeatedly, ten times or more. This chain connects TRBV19 to TRBJ1-1; the D gene is possibly TRBD1 (5 bases). Per the germline V gene, CDR1 is LNHDA and CDR2 is SQIVND (reference sequence). The CDR3 totals 13 residues. Deletions cut 7 bases from V and 5 bases from J, with 14 bases between. The chain's CDR3 is CASTESWGTEAFF. The CDR3 DNA reads as TGTGCCAGTACGGAATCCTGGGGGACTGAAGCTTTCTTT.